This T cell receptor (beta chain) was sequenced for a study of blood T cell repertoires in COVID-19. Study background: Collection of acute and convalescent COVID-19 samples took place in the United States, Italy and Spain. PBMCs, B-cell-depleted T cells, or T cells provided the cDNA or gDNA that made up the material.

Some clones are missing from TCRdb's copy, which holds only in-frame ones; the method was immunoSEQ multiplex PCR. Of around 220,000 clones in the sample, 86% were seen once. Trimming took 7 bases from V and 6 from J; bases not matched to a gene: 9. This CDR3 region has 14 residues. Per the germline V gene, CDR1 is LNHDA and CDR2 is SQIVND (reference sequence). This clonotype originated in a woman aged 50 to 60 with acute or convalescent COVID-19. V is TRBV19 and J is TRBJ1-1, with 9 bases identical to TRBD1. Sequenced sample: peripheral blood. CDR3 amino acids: CASTPGGDRAEAFF. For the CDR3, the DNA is TGTGCCAGTACCCCCGGTGGGGACAGGGCTGAAGCTTTCTTT.